A single sample is the source of the 20 T cell receptor beta chains below, sequenced in a study of blood T cell repertoires in COVID-19. Assay used: immunoSEQ multiplex PCR; TCRdb lists only in-frame clones, some missing. This sample has approximately 300,000 clones, with 87% found just once. The sample taken for sequencing was PBMCs or T cells enriched from blood (not recorded which). The receptors were sampled from a woman in her 30s who had recovered from COVID-19.

Points on this clone: This could be a read error, since a much larger clone is one nucleotide away. V and J are TRBV6-5 and TRBJ2-5; 9 bases fit TRBD1. V shed 2 bases, J shed 5 bases, and the junction held 6 bases outside the gene matches. Germline V gives CDR1 MNHEY, CDR2 SVGAGI. This CDR3 has 15 residues. In DNA, the CDR3 is TGTGCCAGCAGTTACCCGGGACAGGGTGCGGAGACCCAGTACTTC. Translating gives CASSYPGQGAETQYF.

On this clone: The sample has other DNA sequences that encode this CDR3 too. This chain connects TRBV4-3 to TRBJ1-6; D call uncertain. With 0 bases removed from V and 8 bases from J, the gap between germline ends came to 8 bases. There are 14 residues in the CDR3. Germline-derived CDR1 and CDR2 are LGHNA and YSLEER. The CDR3, as DNA: TGCGCCAGCAGCCAAGATGTAGCCCATTCACCCCTCCACTTT. Amino acids: CASSQDVAHSPLHF.

CDR3 bases: TGTGCCAGCAGACCATTAGCAGGGGCTGGAAACACCATATATTTT. Amino acids: CASRPLAGAGNTIYF. The gene calls are TRBV14 and TRBJ1-3; the D gene is possibly TRBD1 (6 bases). Germline V gene data show CDR1 as SGHDN and CDR2 as FVKESK. The V end lost 6 bases, the J end lost 2 bases, and 14 bases lay between the germline ends. The CDR3 covers 15 residues. Filled out from reference TRBV14 and TRBJ1-3, the complete variable domain reads EAGVTQFPSHSVIEKGQTVTLRCDPISGHDNLYWYRRVMGKEIKFLLHFVKESKQDESGMPNNRFLAERTGGTYSTLKVQPAELEDSGVYFCASRPLAGAGNTIYFGEGSWLTVV.

V usage is TRBV7-2 and J usage is TRBJ1-1; D perhaps matches TRBD1 (6 bases). Per the germline V gene, CDR1 is SGHTA and CDR2 is FQGNSA. The CDR3 runs 14 residues. Trimming pared 5 bases from V and 2 bases from J, leaving 12 bases between. The CDR3: CASSTQGINTEAFF. DNA for the CDR3: TGTGCCAGCAGCACCCAGGGGATCAACACTGAAGCTTTCTTT. Combining the CDR3 with reference TRBV7-2 and TRBJ1-1 gives the whole variable domain GAGVSQSPSNKVTEKGKDVELRCDPISGHTALYWYRQSLGQGLEFLIYFQGNSAPDKSGLPSDRFSAERTGGSVSTLTIQRTQQEDSAVYLCASSTQGINTEAFFGQGTRLTVV.

The CDR3 nucleotides read TGTGCCAGCAGTGAAGGGAGGGCGGGCAATCAGCCCCAGCATTTT. It yields the protein CASSEGRAGNQPQHF. The chain employs TRBV6-1 and TRBJ1-5, with D hard to call. The CDR3 covers 15 residues. The germline V gene encodes CDR1 MNHNS and CDR2 SASEGT. V lost 1 base to trimming and J lost 2 bases, with 9 bases between them.

This sequence joins TRBV5-1 and TRBJ2-3, with 13 bases identical to TRBD2. This CDR3 spans 16 amino acids. The germline CDR1 and CDR2 sequences are SGHRS and YFSETQ. Trimming removed 4 bases from V and 3 bases from J; junction bases left unmatched: 5. Written as DNA, the CDR3 is TGCGCCAGCAGCCCACCGGGACTAGCGGGGACAGATACGCAGTATTTT. Translation: CASSPPGLAGTDTQYF. Combining the CDR3 with reference TRBV5-1 and TRBJ2-3 gives the whole variable domain KAGVTQTPRYLIKTRGQQVTLSCSPISGHRSVSWYQQTPGQGLQFLFEYFSETQRNKGNFPGRFSGRQFSNSRSEMNVSTLELGDSALYLCASSPPGLAGTDTQYFGPGTRLTVL.

The chain combines TRBV9 with TRBJ2-2, with D perhaps matching TRBD2 (5 bases). Trimming shortened V by 3 bases and J by 5 bases, and 11 bases separated the two germline ends. Germline V gives CDR1 SGDLS, CDR2 YYNGEE. The CDR3 totals 14 residues. CDR3 in DNA: TGTGCCAGCAGCGCACCTCCGGGGACCGGGGAGCTGTTTTTT. Translation: CASSAPPGTGELFF. The variable domain in full, completed from reference TRBV9 and TRBJ2-2, reads DSGVTQTPKHLITATGQRVTLRCSPRSGDLSVYWYQQSLDQGLQFLIQYYNGEERAKGNILERFSAQQFPDLHSELNLSSLELGDSALYFCASSAPPGTGELFFGEGSRLTVL.

The chain carries TRBV4-1 and TRBJ2-7; tentatively, D is TRBD2 (7 bases). The V end was cut by 3 bases, the J end by 0 bases, with 15 bases between. The CDR3 covers 16 residues. Germline V gene data show CDR1 as MGHRA and CDR2 as YSYEKL. The CDR3 DNA follows: TGCGCCAGCAGCCAGCCTGGGGGGGGACACTCCTACGAGCAGTACTTC. It codes for CASSQPGGGHSYEQYF.

V usage is TRBV9 and J usage is TRBJ1-2; TRBD1 aligns across 7 bases. The CDR3 consists of 14 residues. Trimming cost V 4 bases and J 1 base; bases outside gene matches: 4. Germline CDR1 and CDR2: SGDLS and YYNGEE. The CDR3 DNA is TGTGCCAGCAGCCGGGACAGTAATAACTATGGCTACACCTTC. Residues: CASSRDSNNYGYTF.

This rearrangement joins TRBV11-2 to TRBJ2-2; 8 positions match TRBD1. J gave up 5 bases and V 6 bases, and 8 bases lay outside the gene matches. Per the germline V gene, CDR1 is SGHAT and CDR2 is FQNNGV. The CDR3 is 15 residues long. CDR3 sequence: CASSFQGARTGELFF. CDR3 nucleotide sequence: TGTGCCAGCAGTTTCCAGGGGGCTCGGACCGGGGAGCTGTTTTTT.

This rearrangement joins TRBV30 to TRBJ2-1, with 9 positions matching TRBD1. The CDR3 runs to 15 residues. The V and J ends lost 8 bases and 1 base, in that order; junction bases with no gene match: 9. Germline V gene lookup returns CDR1 GTSNPN and CDR2 SVGIG (reference sequence). The CDR3: CAVGQGPVSYNEQFF. CDR3 coding DNA: TGTGCCGTGGGACAGGGCCCGGTTTCCTACAATGAGCAGTTCTTC.

The genes are TRBV7-2 and TRBJ2-7; possibly TRBD1 for D (6 bases). CDR1 SGHTA and CDR2 FQGNSA come from the germline V gene. V was shortened by 1 base and J by 12 bases, with 13 bases between the two germline ends. The CDR3 has 12 amino acids. As DNA, the CDR3 is TGTGCCAGCAGCTTAGAAAGCAGGGGACCGTACTTC. This codes for CASSLESRGPYF. The whole variable domain, filled in from reference TRBV7-2 and TRBJ2-7, reads GAGVSQSPSNKVTEKGKDVELRCDPISGHTALYWYRQSLGQGLEFLIYFQGNSAPDKSGLPSDRFSAERTGGSVSTLTIQRTQQEDSAVYLCASSLESRGPYFGPGTRLTVT.

As DNA, the CDR3 is TGCGCCAGCAGCACTGGACAGGGGGCCGGGGAGCTGTTTTTT. This encodes CASSTGQGAGELFF. This sequence joins TRBV5-1 and TRBJ2-2; 10 bases align to TRBD1. Germline V lookup: CDR1 SGHRS, CDR2 YFSETQ. The CDR3 runs 14 residues. Losses at the gene ends were 4 bases for V and 6 bases for J; bases not matched to a gene: 3.

This chain links TRBV30 with TRBJ1-2, with 7 bases matching TRBD1. CDR1 is GTSNPN, CDR2 SVGIG, per germline (reference sequence). CDR3 length: 14 residues. V was clipped by 2 bases and J by 7 bases; unmatched bases: 10. The CDR3 here is CAWSREGASGGYTF. The CDR3, as DNA: TGTGCCTGGAGTCGGGAGGGGGCGTCGGGTGGCTACACCTTC.

V is TRBV5-1 and J is TRBJ2-3; D is perhaps TRBD1 (5 bases). The CDR3 extends over 14 amino acids. The V gene lost 2 bases and the J gene lost 2 bases, with 9 bases spanning the gap. Looked up from germline, CDR1 is SGHRS and CDR2 is YFSETQ. DNA for the CDR3: TGCGCCAGCAGCTTCGGCAGGGCCACAGATACGCAGTATTTT. Residues: CASSFGRATDTQYF.

This clone has just one count. The J gene is TRBJ1-6, the V gene TRBV5-1; no firm D call. The CDR3 has 16 residues. Germline values: CDR1 SGHRS, CDR2 YFSETQ. V lost 0 bases, J lost 9 bases, and 16 bases lay in between. This CDR3 reads CASSLAGGGHGSPLHF. CDR3 DNA sequence: TGCGCCAGCAGCTTGGCAGGCGGAGGCCACGGTTCACCCCTCCACTTT.

The chain uses TRBV18 and TRBJ2-1, with 9 bases lining up with TRBD2. The length of the CDR3 is 19 residues. V lost 2 bases to trimming and J lost 6 bases; unmatched junction nucleotides: 17. The germline CDR1 and CDR2 sequences are KGHSH and LQKENI. CDR3 residues: CASSPGASGEGRHPNEQFF. CDR3 DNA sequence: TGTGCCAGCTCACCAGGGGCTAGCGGGGAAGGGCGGCATCCCAATGAGCAGTTCTTC.

V gene TRBV29-1 combines with J gene TRBJ1-1, with 7 bases aligning to TRBD1. The CDR3 has 14 residues. J was trimmed by 4 bases and V by 5 bases; bases with no gene match: 10. CDR1 is SQVTM and CDR2 is ANQGSEA in the germline V gene. CDR3: CSVSPTGSGTEAFF. The CDR3 nucleotides read TGCAGCGTTAGCCCGACAGGGTCGGGCACTGAAGCTTTCTTT. Full variable domain (outside the CDR3, taken from reference TRBV29-1 and TRBJ1-1): SAVISQKPSRDICQRGTSLTIQCQVDSQVTMMFWYRQQPGQSLTLIATANQGSEATYESGFVIDKFPISRPNLTFSTLTVSNMSPEDSSIYLCSVSPTGSGTEAFFGQGTRLTVV.

The chain carries TRBV25-1 and TRBJ1-6; no clear D. This CDR3 spans 14 amino acids. V lost 3 bases to trimming and J lost 6 bases, with 9 bases between them. Germline CDR1 reads MGHDK; CDR2 reads SYGVNS. The CDR3 DNA reads TGTGCCAGCAGTGACCAGACTCGTAATTCACCCCTCCACTTT. Translation gives CASSDQTRNSPLHF.

DNA of the CDR3: TGTGCCACCCTAGGGGGTCGGGACACTGAAGCTTTCTTT. This gives the protein CATLGGRDTEAFF. The chain employs TRBV24-1 and TRBJ1-1, with a tentative D call TRBD1 (6 bases). Per the germline V gene, CDR1 is KGHDR and CDR2 is SFDVKD. V lost 9 bases and J lost 3, with 13 bases in between. The length of the CDR3 is 13 residues.